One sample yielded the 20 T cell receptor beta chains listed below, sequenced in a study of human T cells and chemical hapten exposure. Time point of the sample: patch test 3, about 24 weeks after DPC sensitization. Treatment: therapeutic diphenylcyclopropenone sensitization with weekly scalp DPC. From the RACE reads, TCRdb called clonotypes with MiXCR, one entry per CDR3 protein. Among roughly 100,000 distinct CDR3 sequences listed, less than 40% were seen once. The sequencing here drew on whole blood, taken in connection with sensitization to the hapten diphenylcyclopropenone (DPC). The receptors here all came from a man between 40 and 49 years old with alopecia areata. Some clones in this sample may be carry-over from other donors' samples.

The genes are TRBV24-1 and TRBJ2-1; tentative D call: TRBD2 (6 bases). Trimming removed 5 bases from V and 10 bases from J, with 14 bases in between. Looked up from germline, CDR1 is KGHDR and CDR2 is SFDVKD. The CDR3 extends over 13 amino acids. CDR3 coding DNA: TGTGCCACCAGTGTCGGGGGTTCTTGGGAGCAGTTCTTC. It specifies CATSVGGSWEQFF.

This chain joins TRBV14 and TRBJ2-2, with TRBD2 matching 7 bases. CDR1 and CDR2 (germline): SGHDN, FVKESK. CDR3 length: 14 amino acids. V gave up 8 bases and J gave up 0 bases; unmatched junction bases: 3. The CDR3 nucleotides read TGTGCCAGCGCTAGCGGCGCGAACACCGGGGAGCTGTTTTTT. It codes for CASASGANTGELFF.

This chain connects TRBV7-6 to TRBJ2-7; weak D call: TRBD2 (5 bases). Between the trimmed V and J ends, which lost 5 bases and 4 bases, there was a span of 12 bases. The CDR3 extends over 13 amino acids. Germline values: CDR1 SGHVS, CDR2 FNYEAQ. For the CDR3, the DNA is TGTGCCAGCAGCCTTAGCGTAGGGTACGAGCAGTACGTC. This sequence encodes CASSLSVGYEQYV.

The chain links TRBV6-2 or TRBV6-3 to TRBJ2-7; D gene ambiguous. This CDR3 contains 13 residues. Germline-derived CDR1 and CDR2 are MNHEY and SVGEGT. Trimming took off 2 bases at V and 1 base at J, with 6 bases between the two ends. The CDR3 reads CASSYPGSYEQYF. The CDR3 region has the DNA TGTGCCAGCAGTTACCCAGGATCCTACGAGCAGTACTTC.

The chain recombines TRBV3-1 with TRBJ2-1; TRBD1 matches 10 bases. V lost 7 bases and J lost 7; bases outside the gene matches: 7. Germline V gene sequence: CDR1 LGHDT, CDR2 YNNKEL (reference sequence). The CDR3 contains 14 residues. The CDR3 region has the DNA TGTGCCAGCAAACGACCGGGACAGGGGAATGAGCAGTTCTTC. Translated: CASKRPGQGNEQFF.

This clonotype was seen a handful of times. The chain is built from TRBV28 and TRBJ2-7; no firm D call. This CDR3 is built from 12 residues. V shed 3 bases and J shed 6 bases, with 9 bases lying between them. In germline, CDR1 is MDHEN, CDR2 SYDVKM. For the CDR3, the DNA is TGTGCCAGCAGTTTTTCCCCGCGCGAGCAGTACTTC. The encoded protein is CASSFSPREQYF.

CDR3 in amino acids: CASSPFGGRGNNEQFF. CDR3 nucleotides: TGTGCCAGCAGCCCATTTGGCGGGAGGGGAAACAATGAGCAGTTCTTC. This chain joins TRBV11-3 and TRBJ2-1, with 9 bases matching TRBD2. The CDR3 contains 16 residues. In germline, CDR1 is SGHNT, CDR2 YENEEA. V dropped 5 bases and J dropped 5; count of bases not matched to a gene: 10.

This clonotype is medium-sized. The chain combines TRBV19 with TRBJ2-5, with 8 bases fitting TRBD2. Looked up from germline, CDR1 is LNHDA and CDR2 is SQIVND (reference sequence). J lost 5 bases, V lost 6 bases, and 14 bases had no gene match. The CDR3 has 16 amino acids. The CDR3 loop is CASSSTGTRGYETQYF. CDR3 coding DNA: TGTGCCAGTAGCTCTACCGGGACTAGGGGCTACGAGACCCAGTACTTC.

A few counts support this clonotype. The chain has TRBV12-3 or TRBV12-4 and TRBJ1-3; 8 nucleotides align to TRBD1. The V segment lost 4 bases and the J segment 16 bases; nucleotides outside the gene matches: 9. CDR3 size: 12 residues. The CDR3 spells CASSSSPRTGYF. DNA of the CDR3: TGTGCCAGCAGTTCTTCCCCGAGGACAGGGTATTTT.

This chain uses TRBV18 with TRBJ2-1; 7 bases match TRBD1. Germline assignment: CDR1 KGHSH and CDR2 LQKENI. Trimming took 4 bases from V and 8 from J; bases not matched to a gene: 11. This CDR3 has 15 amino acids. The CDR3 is CASSRRDRNNDEQFF. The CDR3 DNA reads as TGTGCCAGCTCACGCAGGGACAGAAACAATGATGAGCAGTTCTTC.

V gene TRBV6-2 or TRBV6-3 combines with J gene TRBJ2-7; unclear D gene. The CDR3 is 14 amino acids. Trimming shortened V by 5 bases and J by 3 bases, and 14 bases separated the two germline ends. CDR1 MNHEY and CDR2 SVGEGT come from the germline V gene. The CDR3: CASSLNGPIYEQYV. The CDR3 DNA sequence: TGTGCCAGCAGTCTCAACGGCCCGATCTACGAGCAGTACGTC.

CDR3 protein: CASRPYAGEDEKLFF. CDR3 nucleotides: TGTGCCAGCAGACCCTACGCAGGGGAGGATGAAAAACTGTTTTTT. The chain links TRBV6-5 to TRBJ1-4, with D possibly matching TRBD1 (6 bases). Trimming shortened V by 6 bases and J by 6 bases, and 17 bases separated the two germline ends. The CDR3 has 15 amino acids. Germline CDR1 and CDR2: MNHEY and SVGAGI.

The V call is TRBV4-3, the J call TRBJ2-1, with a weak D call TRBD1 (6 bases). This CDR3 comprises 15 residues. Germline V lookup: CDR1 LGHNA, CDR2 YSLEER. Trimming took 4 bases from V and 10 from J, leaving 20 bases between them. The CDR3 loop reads CASSLDEGGAREQFF. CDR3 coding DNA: TGCGCCAGCAGCCTCGATGAAGGGGGAGCGAGGGAGCAGTTCTTC.

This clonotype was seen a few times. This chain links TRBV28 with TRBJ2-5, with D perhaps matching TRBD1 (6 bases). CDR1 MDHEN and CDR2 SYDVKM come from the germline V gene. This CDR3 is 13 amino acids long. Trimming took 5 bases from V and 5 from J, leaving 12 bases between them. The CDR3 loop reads CASSPGDRETQYF. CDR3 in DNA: TGTGCCAGCAGTCCAGGGGATCGGGAGACCCAGTACTTC.

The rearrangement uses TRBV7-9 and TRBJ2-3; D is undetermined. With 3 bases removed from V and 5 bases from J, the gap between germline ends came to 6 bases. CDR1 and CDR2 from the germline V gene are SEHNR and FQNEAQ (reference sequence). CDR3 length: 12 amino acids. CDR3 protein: CASSFTGDTQYF. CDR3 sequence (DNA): TGTGCCAGCAGCTTCACGGGAGATACGCAGTATTTT. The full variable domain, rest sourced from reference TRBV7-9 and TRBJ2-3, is DTGVSQNPRHKITKRGQNVTFRCDPISEHNRLYWYRQTLGQGPEFLTYFQNEAQLEKSRLLSDRFSAERPKGSFSTLEIQRTEQGDSAMYLCASSFTGDTQYFGPGTRLTVL.

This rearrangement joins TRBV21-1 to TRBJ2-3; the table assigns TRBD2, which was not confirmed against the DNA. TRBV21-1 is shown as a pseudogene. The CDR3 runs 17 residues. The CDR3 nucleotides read TGTGCCAGCAGCAAAGATTGGGCTAGCGGGAGGGCAGATACGCAGTATTTT. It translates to CASSKDWASGRADTQYF.

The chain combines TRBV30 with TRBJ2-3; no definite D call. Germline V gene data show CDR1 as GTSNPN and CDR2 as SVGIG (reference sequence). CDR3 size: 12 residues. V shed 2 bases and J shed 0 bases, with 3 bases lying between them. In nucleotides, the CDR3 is TGTGCCTGGAGTCATAGCACAGATACGCAGTATTTT. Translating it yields CAWSHSTDTQYF.

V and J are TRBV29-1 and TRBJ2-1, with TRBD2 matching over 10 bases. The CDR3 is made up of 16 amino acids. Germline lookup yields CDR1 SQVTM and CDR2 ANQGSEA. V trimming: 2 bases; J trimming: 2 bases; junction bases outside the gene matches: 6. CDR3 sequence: CSVEFLAGETYNEQFF. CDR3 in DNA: TGCAGCGTTGAATTTCTAGCGGGAGAAACCTACAATGAGCAGTTCTTC.

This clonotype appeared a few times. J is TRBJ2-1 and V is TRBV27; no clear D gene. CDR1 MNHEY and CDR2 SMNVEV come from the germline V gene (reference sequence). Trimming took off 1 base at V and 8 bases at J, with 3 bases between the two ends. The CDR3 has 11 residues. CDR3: CASSLLDEQFF. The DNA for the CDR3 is TGTGCCAGCAGTTTATTGGATGAGCAGTTCTTC.

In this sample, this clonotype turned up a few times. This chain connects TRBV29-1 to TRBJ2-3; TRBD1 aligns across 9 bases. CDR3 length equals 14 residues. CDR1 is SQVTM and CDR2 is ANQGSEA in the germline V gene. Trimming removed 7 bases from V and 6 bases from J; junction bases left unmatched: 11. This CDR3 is CSALRDRARDTQYF. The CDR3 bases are TGCAGCGCCCTCCGGGACAGGGCCAGGGATACGCAGTATTTT.